This TCR beta chain appears in the sequencing data of a study of vaccination and CD4 T cells after COVID-19 (dated by TCRdb to between 2021 and 2024). With respect to the entire study: Every convalescent patient had a positive nasal swab PCR test for SARS-CoV-2, with mild disease in nine patients and severe disease in one. Post-COVID blood samples were collected from convalescent patients a median of approximately 93 days after diagnosis, with a range of about 30 to 161 days. Two doses of either the Pfizer-BioNTech BNT162b2 vaccine (n=8) or the Moderna mRNA-1273 vaccine (n=2) were administered to participants. Control cultures received a CEFX viral epitope pool as the positive control, an HIV-1 Nef peptide pool as the negative control, or no peptide. In some eleven COVID-19 convalescent patients and several infection-naive healthy vaccine recipients, researchers compared the spike-specific CD4+ TCR repertoire from before mRNA vaccination with the repertoire from after. For stimulating the cultures, overlapping spike peptide pools were used, derived from SARS-CoV-2 as well as from the common cold coronaviruses HCoV-NL63, HCoV-OC43 and HCoV-229E. The time from the second vaccine dose to post-vaccine blood sampling had a median of 72 days and ranged from roughly 13 to 241 days. Six males and four females were included in the convalescent cohort, with two Hispanic individuals, seven Caucasians, two Asians and one multiracial person represented. Results the study describes overall, beyond this receptor: Although the median number of SARS-CoV-2-reactive clonotypes went up from roughly 23 after infection to around 39 after vaccination, the increase was not significant. The study included relatively few convalescent patients and did not analyze early timepoints after natural infection. Among the post-vaccine SARS-CoV-2-reactive clones in convalescent patients, a median roughly 85% showed up only after vaccination, which suggests vaccine-specific priming. In convalescent patients, nearly all vaccine-specific clones (304 of 307) were found to be mono-reactive for SARS-CoV-2 spike rather than cross-reactive with common cold coronaviruses.

V and J are truncated by 0 bases and 5 bases respectively, leaving an intervening sequence of 5 bases. The CDR3 contains 12 residues, cysteine and phenylalanine counted. Only CDR3 DNA is held: 36 bases, read in frame from base 1. The germline V gene (reference sequence) yields SGHNT for CDR1 and YYREEE for CDR2. The treatment or condition label on this specimen signifies: roughly 10-day PBMC culture with coronavirus spike peptide pools or control peptides (ViraFEST assay). The ViraFEST assay was used in the study, in which antigen-specific T cells were expanded with peptide pools and expanded clonotypes were subsequently identified by TCR sequencing. The convalescent patients' positive SARS-CoV-2 PCR tests were from March to December 2020, which was before the Alpha, Beta and Delta variants emerged in the United States. PBMCs were cultured at two million per well in IMDM supplemented with approximately 5% human AB serum and 8 to 10 IU/ml IL-2, with 9.5 to 10 ug/ml peptide pools added. On days 3 and 7, half of the culture medium was replaced with fresh IL-2-containing medium. After roughly 9 days of culture, CD4+ T cells were isolated by negative selection with the EasySep CD4+ T cell isolation kit. PBMCs were separated from whole blood using Ficoll-Paque Plus gradient centrifugation and then either used fresh or cryopreserved at -140C. Triplicate wells were generally used for each culture condition.

This clonotype turned up a few times. Its antigen specificity is not known. Base qualities are not recorded, but no much larger clone differs from it by a single base. Libraries were constructed by PCR. At the Johns Hopkins FTIC core, DNA from the cultured CD4+ T cells underwent TCR sequencing with the Oncomine TCR Beta short-read assay. The QIAamp micro DNA kit was used to extract genomic DNA from the cultured CD4+ T cells. Oncomine TCR Beta libraries made from cultured CD4+ T cells were pooled using unique dual indexes and sequenced on an Illumina iSeq 100. Per the original workflow: Non-productive sequences were filtered out, and CDR3s that did not start with C, did not end with F or W, or were shorter than 7 amino acids were discarded. The MANAFEST web application identified antigen-specific clonotypes by comparing peptide-stimulated wells against reference wells and other culture wells. Positive clones required FDR below 0.05, an odds ratio above 5, and productive frequency above 0.1% in at least two of three replicate wells. Cross-reactive clonotypes were defined as significantly expanded in both SARS-CoV-2 spike wells and at least one common cold coronavirus spike condition. Using R version 3.6.1, CDR3 homology was evaluated through Levenshtein distances (stringdist) along with unrooted phylogenetic trees (ape). TCRdb ran its own pipeline on the public reads, namely fastp trimming at Q25 and MiXCR clone calling, and kept in-frame beta chains. Each record represents a unique CDR3 protein, reported with the most common genes and DNA among its rows. The V and J calls reflect TCRdb's pipeline rather than the authors' work. The sample yields fewer than 15,000 distinct CDR3 sequences; approximately 60% were counted once. In total, the top ten clones hold around 10% of the sample.

The chain was built from TRBV5-4 and TRBJ1-2; the D gene lacks a confident call. The TCR comes from a human donor who had recovered from COVID-19. The sample consisted of CD4+ T cells from blood, cultured in vitro, taken before SARS-CoV-2 vaccination. DNA sequence: TGTGCCAGCAGCTTGGGGGGATATGGCTACACCTTC. It translates to CASSLGGYGYTF.